Included here is one T cell receptor (gamma chain) sequence, with context. Its cognate antigen has yet to be identified. No per-base quality is available; no much larger clone lies one base away. This sample was taken from a study of Vδ1+ human thymocytes (dated by TCRdb to 2017 to 2018). Some background on the complete study: mRNA-level TRG and TRD CDR3 repertoires of highly purified Vdelta1+ thymocytes from young children were characterised as a data resource. Earlier work had validated the multiplex-based CDR3 amplicon strategy against 5'RACE-based methods for generating CDR3 amplicons. What the research found in general, with its limitations: Numerous TRG clonotypes were shared among donors (up to about 6.9x10^3), while TRD repertoires were essentially private (a maximum of 116 shared). Despite high sort purity, about 20% of thymic TRD sequences were Vdelta2 (and few Vdelta3), unlike peripheral blood Vdelta1+ controls. The authors advised highly purified populations and single-cell validation, since unexpected Vdelta2 sequences could cause misinterpretation of bulk repertoire data. Because no clustering by age or sex was observed, donors were not stratified by these variables in the analyses. Thymic TRG and TRD repertoires appeared highly polyclonal with Gaussian CDR3 length distributions, unlike oligoclonal peripheral blood repertoires.

RNA extraction was performed with the RNeasy mini kit, and reverse transcription was done with Superscript III. Multiplex PCR was used to generate CDR3 amplicons, with pooled V-gene forward primers and a constant-region reverse primer carrying Illumina adaptor overhangs. After gel purification, the amplicons were indexed with Nextera index primers during around 8 additional PCR cycles and then purified using AMPure XP beads. The libraries were sequenced on an Illumina MiSeq using paired-end 250 bp reads, dual indexing and an approximately 22% PhiX spike-in. The authors' analysis ran thus. FastQC was used to quality check the reads, while ea-utils fastq-join merged the TRG read pairs. Annotation of sequences was performed with IMGT/HighV-QUEST, only productive sequences with unambiguous V-gene assignment were retained, and clonotypes were defined by identical CDR3 sequence. VDJtools 1.1.1, tcR 2.2.3, Treemap and vegan Shannon diversity in R 3.4.4 were used for downstream analysis. TCRdb reprocessed the public data with the CATT caller; entries with the same nucleotide sequence were combined afterwards. TCRdb, not the authors, supplied the V and J calls. This sample comprises 25,000 to 35,000 gamma-chain clones, around 18% of them detected only once. Jointly, the top ten make up less than 2% of the sample.

Thymic samples were depleted of alphabeta T cells, then CD3+ TCRVdelta1+ TCRVdelta2- thymocytes were FACS-sorted. The purity of the sorted Vdelta1+ thymocytes was between 98% and 99.6%. Thymic specimens were obtained from 8 paediatric patients, aged from roughly 5 days to 16 months, who were undergoing corrective cardiac surgery. After the thymic tissue was dispersed, mononuclear cells were isolated using a Histopaque-1077 density gradient. For staining, the antibodies used were anti-TCRVdelta1 clone TS8.2, anti-TCRVdelta2 clone B6, anti-CD3 clone HIT3a and anti-TCRalphabeta clone IP26. From its cysteine to its phenylalanine, the CDR3 spans 15 amino acids. The only DNA kept is the CDR3, 45 bases in frame from the first base. The germline V gene (reference sequence) provides CDR1 VTNTFY and CDR2 YDVSTARD. Ends trimmed: V by 0 bases, J by 3 bases; bases unmatched to a gene: 8.

The TCR was taken from a boy in the first two years of life who had congenital heart surgery. Material for sequencing was Vdelta1+ gamma-delta thymocytes from the thymus. Sample cell subset or site, as interpreted from the label and publication: FACS-sorted CD3+ TCRalphabeta- TCRVdelta1+ TCRVdelta2- thymocytes. Here the chain combines TRGV3 and TRGJ1 or TRGJ2. CDR3 region: CATWDRPGTYYKKLF. DNA sequence: TGTGCCACCTGGGACAGGCCGGGGACTTATTATAAGAAACTCTTT.